The 6 T cell receptor beta chains below all came from one sample that was sequenced in a study of blood T cell repertoires in COVID-19. Some clones are missing from TCRdb's copy, which holds only in-frame ones; the method was immunoSEQ multiplex PCR. The sample lists around 380,000 clones; about 80% were seen once. Sequenced sample: peripheral blood. The receptors come from a human donor with acute or convalescent COVID-19. The donor label of this sample is uncertain.

This clone was seen a few times. This chain connects TRBV28 to TRBJ2-3; 10 bases map to TRBD1. Trimming at V came to 5 bases and at J to 3 bases, leaving 5 bases not matched to a gene. CDR3 length: 15 residues. Looked up from germline, CDR1 is MDHEN and CDR2 is SYDVKM. DNA of the CDR3: TGTGCCAGCAGTGCCGGGACAGGGGAGACAGATACGCAGTATTTT. It is translated as CASSAGTGETDTQYF.

V and J are TRBV7-2 and TRBJ2-5; 7 bases match TRBD2. V shed 4 bases and J 5 bases; nucleotides not matched to a gene: 7. The CDR3 is 14 residues long. From germline, CDR1 is SGHTA and CDR2 FQGNSA. For the CDR3, the DNA is TGTGCCAGCAGCTCGTGGCTCGGGGGGGAGACCCAGTACTTC. Protein sequence: CASSSWLGGETQYF.

The chain joins TRBV2 to TRBJ1-2; D is uncertain. The CDR3 is 15 amino acids. V lost 2 bases to trimming and J lost 4 bases, with 14 bases between them. Germline CDR1 reads SNHLY; CDR2 reads FYNNEI. The CDR3 region has the DNA TGTGCCAGCAGTGAACAACGGGTGTATATCTATGGCTACACCTTC. Protein product: CASSEQRVYIYGYTF.

The CDR3 is CASSFSSTNEKLFF. CDR3 sequence (DNA): TGTGCCAGCAGCTTTTCCTCAACTAATGAAAAACTGTTTTTT. V is TRBV11-2 and J is TRBJ1-4; no reliable D call. Germline V gene data show CDR1 as SGHAT and CDR2 as FQNNGV. The CDR3 is 14 residues long. V gave up 3 bases and J gave up 0 bases, with 5 bases separating them. The variable domain in full, with the rest retrieved from reference TRBV11-2 and TRBJ1-4, is EAGVAQSPRYKIIEKRQSVAFWCNPISGHATLYWYQQILGQGPKLLIQFQNNGVVDDSQLPKDRFSAERLKGVDSTLKIQPAKLEDSAVYLCASSFSSTNEKLFFGSGTQLSVL.

The gene calls are TRBV10-1 and TRBJ1-2; D uncertain. This CDR3 has 12 residues. Germline V gene data show CDR1 as WNHNN and CDR2 as SYGVQD (reference sequence). V shed 3 bases and J shed 4 bases, with 6 bases lying between them. For the CDR3, the DNA is TGCGCCAGCAGTGATACCAGCTATGGCTACACCTTC. Its protein product is CASSDTSYGYTF.

The gene calls are TRBV7-8 and TRBJ2-2; a weak D match, TRBD1 (5 bases). Germline CDR1 SGHVS, CDR2 FQNEAQ. V dropped 5 bases and J dropped 4 bases, with 8 bases sitting between them. The CDR3 sequence is 13 residues long. In nucleotides, the CDR3 is TGTGCCAGCAGCAACAGGATCACCGGGGAGCTGTTTTTT. Translated: CASSNRITGELFF.